The T cell receptor (beta chain) described here comes from a study of identical twins. Study results and limitations: Insertions ran lower in abundant cord blood beta clonotypes, though not in memory repertoires.

Germline-derived CDR1 and CDR2 are SQVTM and ANQGSEA. Between the trimmed V and J ends, which lost 7 bases and 4 bases, there was a span of 17 bases. The CDR3 runs 14 residues. MiXCR, applied by TCRdb to the 5' RACE reads, yields one record per CDR3 protein. The top ten clones hold roughly 3.4% of a sample with 250,000 or so distinct CDR3 sequences, 5.5% to 7% of them seen once. A remark on this clonotype: The antigen is unknown.

The same specimen was also included in a second study, on yellow fever vaccine responses in identical twins.

V and J are TRBV29-1 and TRBJ2-1; no clear D. The sequenced sample consisted of memory (CD45RO+) T cells sorted from blood. The TCR sequence derives from a woman between 18 and 30 years old in good health. The CDR3 nucleotides are TGCAGCGCCCTGCGACAAGGCGTATACAATGAGCAGTTCTTC. Its translation: CSALRQGVYNEQFF.